This is a list of T cell receptor beta chains from one sample in a study of control samples from healthy donors and cancer patients. Produced via immunoSEQ multiplex PCR; TCRdb's table is partial and in-frame only. The sample shows some 150,000 clones, roughly 95% of them seen only once. What was sequenced was blood. These receptors came from a woman aged 25 to 45 in good health. Both conserved end residues are part of each CDR3. Fields, in order: clone size, J gene, V gene, D gene, CDR3 DNA, CDR3 protein. A D gene is named only where the DNA matches it firmly. Only some rows state a clone size, as once, few, many or a class for expanded clones.

-	TRBJ2-2	TRBV5-4	-	TGTGCCAGCAGCCGTACCGGGACTCCGCTGTCCTCCGGGGAGCTGTTTTTT	CASSRTGTPLSSGELFF
-	TRBJ2-7	TRBV19	TRBD2	TGTGCCAGTAGTGTCGGACTAGTCTCCTACGAGCAGTACTTC	CASSVGLVSYEQYF
-	TRBJ2-5	TRBV19	TRBD2	TGTGCCAGTAGTCTCGGGACTAGCGGGGGAGAGACCCAGTACTTC	CASSLGTSGGETQYF
-	TRBJ2-7	TRBV6-9	-	TGTGCCAGCACTGAACCCTTCGGCACGCCAAAGGGGCACGAGCAGTACTTC	CASTEPFGTPKGHEQYF
once	TRBJ1-1	TRBV10-3	-	TGTGCCATCAGTGGGGGGCAGGGGAACACTGAAGCTTTCTTT	CAISGGQGNTEAFF
-	TRBJ2-1	TRBV3-1/TRBV3-2	TRBD2	TGTGCCAGCAGCCCCCCGGGACTTTGGGGGGGTGAGCAGTTCTTC	CASSPPGLWGGEQFF
-	TRBJ1-1	TRBV10-3	TRBD1	TGTGCCATCAGTAACAGGGGTGACACTGAAGCTTTCTTT	CAISNRGDTEAFF
-	TRBJ1-5	TRBV15	-	TGTGCCACCAGCAGAGTTCATAGCAATCAGCCCCAGCATTTT	CATSRVHSNQPQHF
-	TRBJ2-7	TRBV28	-	TGTGCCAGCAGTGTTTCCGATCGTCCTTACGAGCAGTACTTC	CASSVSDRPYEQYF
once	TRBJ1-1	TRBV5-1	-	TGCGCCAGCAGCTTCGGACATGTGGTAAGCACTGAAGCTTTCTTT	CASSFGHVVSTEAFF
-	TRBJ2-1	TRBV24-1	TRBD2	TGTGCCACCAGTGATGCGGGAGGGCGGAATGAGCAGTTCTTC	CATSDAGGRNEQFF
-	TRBJ2-1	TRBV5-1	TRBD2	TGCGCCAGCAGCTTGAACCCTAGCGGGGGGTGGAATGAGCAGTTCTTC	CASSLNPSGGWNEQFF
-	TRBJ2-3	TRBV19	-	TGTGCCAGTAGTAGTCTGGGAGGACGGAGCACAGATACGCAGTATTTT	CASSSLGGRSTDTQYF
-	TRBJ2-1	TRBV3-1/TRBV3-2	-	TGTGCCAGCAGCCAAGACGGGCAAATCTCCTACAATGAGCAGTTCTTC	CASSQDGQISYNEQFF
-	TRBJ1-1	TRBV10-3	TRBD1	TGTGCCATCAGCCGGGACAGGGAGGGCACTGAAGCTTTCTTT	CAISRDREGTEAFF
-	TRBJ1-2	TRBV7-2	-	TGTGCCAGCAGCTTAGAGCCCCACTATGGCTACACCTTC	CASSLEPHYGYTF
-	TRBJ1-6	TRBV28	-	TGTGCCAGCAGTTTTCTTCCGGGAGGTTCACCCCTCCACTTT	CASSFLPGGSPLHF
once	TRBJ2-1	TRBV18	TRBD2	TGTGCCAGCTCACCACCTACTAGCGGGGGCTACAATGAGCAGTTCTTC	CASSPPTSGGYNEQFF
-	TRBJ2-7	TRBV13	TRBD1	TGTGCCAGCAGCTCAGGGGACAGGGGGCGATACGAGCAGTACTTC	CASSSGDRGRYEQYF
-	TRBJ1-1	TRBV4-1	-	TGCGCCAGCAGCCAAATTTCCGGGGGCGGGAACACTGAAGCTTTCTTT	CASSQISGGGNTEAFF
-	TRBJ2-1	TRBV30	-	TGTGCCTTCCTCGGGACTCATCTTGAGCAGTTCTTC	CAFLGTHLEQFF
-	TRBJ1-2	TRBV10-3	-	TGTGCCATCAGTGATTTACAGGGTTCCTATGGCTACACCTTC	CAISDLQGSYGYTF
-	TRBJ1-5	TRBV24-1	TRBD1	TGTGCCACCAGTGAATCGGGACAGGGTGACCAGCCCCAGCATTTT	CATSESGQGDQPQHF
-	TRBJ1-5	TRBV28	TRBD1	TGTGCCAGCAGGACAGGGATATCGCCCCAGCATTTT	CASRTGISPQHF
-	TRBJ2-3	TRBV3-1/TRBV3-2	TRBD2	TGTGCCAGCAGTCGACTAGCGACAGATACGCAGTATTTT	CASSRLATDTQYF
-	TRBJ2-2	TRBV5-4	-	TGTGCCAGCAGCCAACGCACTCCGACAAGAAACACCGGGGAGCTGTTTTTT	CASSQRTPTRNTGELFF
once	TRBJ2-5	TRBV19	TRBD2	TGTGCCAGTATAGCGGGAGTGTCGGGGACCCAGTACTTC	CASIAGVSGTQYF
-	TRBJ1-1	TRBV28	TRBD1	TGTGCCAGCAGGGACAGGGGAATTATTGTGGCTTCTGAAGCTTTCTTT	CASRDRGIIVASEAFF
-	TRBJ2-7	TRBV2	-	TGTGCCAGCAGTGAAGGAGGGTCGGGCTACGAGCAGTACTTC	CASSEGGSGYEQYF
-	TRBJ1-5	TRBV5-6	-	TGTGCCAGCAGCTTGAGGGTTGGCAGGGACAATCAGCCCCAGCATTTT	CASSLRVGRDNQPQHF
few	TRBJ1-4	TRBV29-1	-	TGCAGCGTTGAAGACTGGGGAACTAATGAAAAACTGTTTTTT	CSVEDWGTNEKLFF
-	TRBJ2-3	TRBV19	-	TGTGCCAGTAGTTCAATGGGAAGGGCCGCTAGCACAGATACGCAGTATTTT	CASSSMGRAASTDTQYF
-	TRBJ2-3	TRBV7-9	TRBD2	TGTGCCAGCAGCCTTTTGGGACTAGCGGGGGGCACAGATACGCAGTATTTT	CASSLLGLAGGTDTQYF
once	TRBJ2-2	TRBV18	-	TGTGCCAGCCCCGGCGACAGCAGGGGGGACACCGGGGAGCTGTTTTTT	CASPGDSRGDTGELFF
-	TRBJ2-1	TRBV6-5	-	TGTGCCAGCAGGGAGGGGCGGCTGACCTACAATGAGCAGTTCTTC	CASREGRLTYNEQFF
-	TRBJ2-3	TRBV20-1	-	TGCAGTGCTAGTAGCTGGAGCGCACCTTTAGATACGCAGTATTTT	CSASSWSAPLDTQYF
once	TRBJ2-1	TRBV3-1/TRBV3-2	-	TGTGCCAGCAGCCAACACCGTAGCTCCTACAATGAGCAGTTCTTC	CASSQHRSSYNEQFF
once	TRBJ2-3	TRBV9	-	TGTGCCAGCAGCCCGCAGGATTACACAGATACGCAGTATTTT	CASSPQDYTDTQYF